This is a list of T cell receptor beta chains from one sample in a study of human T cells and chemical hapten exposure. TCRdb passed the 5' RACE reads through MiXCR, listing each CDR3 protein once. The data contain about 140,000 distinct CDR3 sequences, about 4% of them singletons. The origin of the receptors is a female donor in good health. Both conserved end residues are part of each CDR3. Each record gives: CDR3 length, V gene, clone size, J gene, D gene, CDR3 protein, CDR3 DNA. A D gene is named only where the DNA matches it firmly. Clone size is not always given. Where it is, it says once, few, many or a class for expanded clones.

15	TRBV5-1	few	TRBJ2-5	.	CASSWGGSYQETQYF	TGCGCCAGCAGCTGGGGTGGGTCCTACCAAGAGACCCAGTACTTC
15	TRBV10-3	many	TRBJ2-2	TRBD1	CASDLGTANTGELFF	TGTGCCTCCGACTTGGGGACAGCTAACACCGGGGAGCTGTTTTTT
16	TRBV7-8	many	TRBJ1-1	.	CASSVPGLPEGTEAFF	TGTGCCAGCAGCGTCCCGGGACTCCCGGAGGGTACTGAAGCTTTCTTT
15	TRBV2	few	TRBJ2-3	TRBD1	CASSPDRGFGDTQYF	TGTGCCAGCAGCCCGGACAGGGGATTCGGAGATACGCAGTATTTT
12	TRBV20-1	.	TRBJ2-7	.	CSAQTGYYEQYF	TGCAGTGCCCAGACAGGATACTACGAGCAGTACTTC
13	TRBV30	few	TRBJ2-2	.	CAWSVKRTGELFF	TGTGCCTGGAGTGTAAAGAGGACCGGGGAGCTGTTTTTT
16	TRBV4-1	many	TRBJ2-5	.	CASSQYLVESLETQYF	TGCGCCAGCAGCCAATACCTCGTAGAGTCCCTAGAGACCCAGTACTTC
15	TRBV15	many	TRBJ1-2	.	CATSRDRTASYGYTF	TGTGCCACCAGCAGAGATCGCACAGCAAGTTATGGCTACACCTTC
15	TRBV2	many	TRBJ2-7	.	CASSDSAGNSYEQYF	TGTGCCAGCAGTGACTCAGCCGGGAACTCCTACGAGCAGTACTTC
16	TRBV5-4	many	TRBJ1-2	.	CASSLAQQPTNYGYTF	TGTGCCAGCAGCTTGGCTCAACAGCCGACTAACTATGGCTACACCTTC
14	TRBV6-2/TRBV6-3	many	TRBJ1-2	TRBD1	CASSQGASNYGYTF	TGTGCCAGCAGTCAGGGGGCATCGAACTATGGCTACACCTTC
16	TRBV11-2	many	TRBJ2-3	.	CASRGTGGPRTDTQYF	TGTGCCAGCAGGGGGACCGGGGGGCCCCGCACAGATACGCAGTATTTT
15	TRBV7-3	many	TRBJ1-2	TRBD1	CASSPTSGTAYGYTF	TGTGCCAGCAGTCCGACATCCGGGACAGCCTATGGCTACACCTTC
16	TRBV19	few	TRBJ2-5	TRBD2	CASSPSGGGPRETQYF	TGTGCCAGTAGTCCTTCAGGCGGGGGGCCGCGGGAGACCCAGTACTTC
19	TRBV6-1	few	TRBJ2-7	TRBD1	CASSVFGDRGALLVNEQYF	TGTGCCAGCAGTGTTTTCGGTGACAGGGGGGCGCTTCTAGTCAACGAGCAGTACTTC
11	TRBV4-2	many	TRBJ1-5	.	CASSHGGPQHF	TGTGCCAGCAGCCATGGTGGGCCCCAGCATTTT
14	TRBV25-1	many	TRBJ1-6	TRBD1	CASSRTGEVSPLHF	TGTGCCAGCAGTCGGACAGGGGAGGTTTCACCCCTCCACTTT
15	TRBV28	many	TRBJ2-7	TRBD1	CASSRPGQDLYEQYF	TGTGCCAGCAGCCGGCCGGGACAGGACCTCTACGAGCAGTACTTC
15	TRBV6-5	.	TRBJ2-2	.	CASSYSGTNTGELFF	TGTGCCAGCAGTTACTCGGGCACCAACACCGGGGAGCTGTTTTTT
14	TRBV13	many	TRBJ2-1	.	CASSHISTDNEQFF	TGTGCCAGCAGCCACATATCCACAGACAATGAGCAGTTCTTC
11	TRBV10-3	many	TRBJ2-7	.	CAISTGYEQYF	TGTGCCATCAGCACAGGGTACGAGCAGTACTTC
16	TRBV6-2/TRBV6-3	few	TRBJ1-2	.	CASSPGFRQRQYGYTF	TGTGCCAGCAGTCCGGGTTTCAGGCAGCGTCAATATGGCTACACCTTC
11	TRBV7-2	many	TRBJ2-3	.	CASSPGGLKYF	TGTGCCAGCAGCCCAGGGGGGCTTAAGTATTTT
17	TRBV7-2	many	TRBJ1-1	.	CASSLVPPGGVRAEAFF	TGTGCCAGCAGCTTAGTGCCCCCGGGGGGAGTTAGGGCTGAAGCTTTCTTT
17	TRBV19	.	TRBJ1-2	.	CASSRTGSLLLTDGDTF	TGTGCCAGTAGTCGTACAGGGAGTCTCCTTCTAACTGATGGCGACACCTTC
15	TRBV18	many	TRBJ1-1	.	CASSPVQTCYTEAFF	TGTGCCAGCTCACCAGTGCAGACTTGTTACACTGAAGCTTTCTTT
15	TRBV7-2	many	TRBJ2-1	TRBD1	CASSSTGVGRNEQFF	TGTGCCAGCAGCTCGACAGGGGTCGGTAGGAATGAGCAGTTCTTC
14	TRBV5-1	.	TRBJ1-2	.	CASSLADRSGGYTF	TGCGCCAGCAGCTTGGCCGACCGGTCGGGAGGCTACACCTTC
15	TRBV28	many	TRBJ1-1	.	CASSLYRGGNTEAFF	TGTGCCAGCAGTTTATATCGGGGAGGGAACACTGAAGCTTTCTTT
13	TRBV3-1	many	TRBJ1-5	.	CASTGAEGQPQHF	TGTGCCAGCACCGGCGCGGAGGGACAGCCCCAGCATTTT
15	TRBV7-8	many	TRBJ1-5	.	CASSLGPTTDQPQHF	TGTGCCAGCAGCTTAGGCCCAACCACCGATCAGCCCCAGCATTTT
16	TRBV20-1	.	TRBJ2-4	TRBD1	CSAGRDSVWAKNIQYF	TGCAGTGCTGGCCGGGACAGCGTCTGGGCCAAAAACATTCAGTACTTC
14	TRBV29-1	many	TRBJ2-5	.	CSVDQENFQETQYF	TGCAGCGTTGACCAAGAGAACTTCCAAGAGACCCAGTACTTC
15	TRBV14	many	TRBJ2-3	TRBD2	CASSPGLAGTDTQYF	TGTGCCAGCAGCCCCGGACTAGCGGGCACAGATACGCAGTATTTT
13	TRBV20-1	.	TRBJ2-1	.	CSASRGRVYEQFF	TGCAGTGCTAGCCGCGGACGAGTTTATGAGCAGTTCTTC
16	TRBV7-2	many	TRBJ2-1	TRBD2	CASSLASGGGYNEQFF	TGTGCCAGCAGCTTAGCCTCCGGGGGGGGCTACAATGAGCAGTTCTTC
15	TRBV7-2	many	TRBJ1-1	TRBD1	CASSLQFRQGVQAFF	TGTGCCAGCAGCTTACAATTTCGCCAGGGGGTCCAAGCTTTCTTT
12	TRBV29-1	few	TRBJ2-1	.	CSAGDGYNEQFF	TGCAGCGCCGGAGACGGTTACAATGAGCAGTTCTTC
14	TRBV12-3/TRBV12-4	few	TRBJ2-7	.	CASTLGGTVHEQYF	TGTGCCAGCACCCTGGGGGGAACGGTCCACGAGCAGTACTTC
15	TRBV7-8	many	TRBJ2-7	.	CASSLDVRVTYEQYF	TGTGCCAGCAGCTTAGACGTCCGGGTCACGTACGAGCAGTACTTC
13	TRBV29-1	many	TRBJ2-3	.	CSGAEGYTDTQYF	TGCAGCGGAGCGGAGGGGTACACAGATACGCAGTATTTT
19	TRBV18	many	TRBJ1-1	.	CASSPVGEGQIAMNTEAFF	TGTGCCAGCTCACCCGTCGGCGAGGGACAAATCGCCATGAACACTGAAGCTTTCTTT
14	TRBV3-1	few	TRBJ2-7	.	CASSRGGYSYEQYF	TGTGCCAGCAGCCGGGGGGGCTACTCCTACGAGCAGTACTTC
18	TRBV19	many	TRBJ2-6	TRBD1	CASSMFDRGVSGANVLTF	TGTGCCAGTAGTATGTTCGACAGGGGAGTCTCTGGGGCCAACGTCCTGACTTTC
15	TRBV5-6	many	TRBJ1-2	.	CASSGNEGLGYGYTF	TGTGCCAGCAGCGGAAATGAGGGGCTAGGGTATGGCTACACCTTC
12	TRBV28	.	TRBJ1-6	.	CASSQRHSPLHF	TGTGCCAGCAGTCAACGTCATTCACCCCTCCACTTT
12	TRBV12-3/TRBV12-4	.	TRBJ1-2	.	CASSPQTYGYTF	TGTGCCAGCAGTCCCCAGACCTATGGCTACACCTTC
13	TRBV12-3/TRBV12-4	many	TRBJ2-1	.	CASSLPGPAEQFF	TGTGCCAGCAGTTTACCCGGGCCGGCAGAGCAGTTCTTC
16	TRBV27	many	TRBJ2-1	TRBD2	CASSTLWRGGSNEQFF	TGTGCCAGCAGTACCCTCTGGCGGGGGGGCTCCAATGAGCAGTTCTTC
16	TRBV19	few	TRBJ2-1	TRBD2	CASSMRRGGRGNEQFF	TGTGCCAGTAGTATGAGGCGGGGGGGCCGTGGGAATGAGCAGTTCTTC
14	TRBV27	many	TRBJ2-1	.	CASRPGLSGNEQFF	TGTGCCAGCAGGCCGGGCCTGTCAGGGAATGAGCAGTTCTTC
16	TRBV7-2	many	TRBJ2-6	.	CASSFQGRSGANVLTF	TGTGCCAGCAGCTTCCAGGGAAGGAGTGGGGCCAACGTCCTGACTTTC
13	TRBV11-2	many	TRBJ1-2	.	CASSVGGGYGYTF	TGTGCCAGCAGCGTAGGGGGTGGCTATGGCTACACCTTC
14	TRBV11-2	many	TRBJ2-7	.	CASSLPGSSYEQYF	TGTGCCAGCAGCTTACCCGGGAGCTCCTACGAGCAGTACTTC
16	TRBV19	.	TRBJ2-3	TRBD1	CASSRRQGYSTDTQYF	TGTGCCAGTAGTCGGCGACAGGGTTATAGCACAGATACGCAGTATTTT
16	TRBV5-1	many	TRBJ2-2	.	CASSLVVSRNTGELFF	TGCGCCAGCAGCTTGGTTGTCAGCCGAAACACCGGGGAGCTGTTTTTT
16	TRBV11-2	few	TRBJ2-1	.	CASSSLGTSSYNEQFF	TGTGCCAGCAGTTCCCTAGGAACGAGTTCCTACAATGAGCAGTTCTTC